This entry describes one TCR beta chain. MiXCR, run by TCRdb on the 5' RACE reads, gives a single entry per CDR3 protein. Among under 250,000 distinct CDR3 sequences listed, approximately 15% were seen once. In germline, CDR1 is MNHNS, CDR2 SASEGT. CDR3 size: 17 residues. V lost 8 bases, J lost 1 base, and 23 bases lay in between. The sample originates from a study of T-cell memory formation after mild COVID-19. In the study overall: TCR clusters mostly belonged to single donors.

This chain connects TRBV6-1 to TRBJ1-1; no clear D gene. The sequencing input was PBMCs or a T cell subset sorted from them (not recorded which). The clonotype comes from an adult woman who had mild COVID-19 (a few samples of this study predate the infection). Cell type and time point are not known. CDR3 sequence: CASPRDRSKVGNTEAFF. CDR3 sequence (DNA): TGTGCCAGCCCAAGAGATAGAAGCAAGGTTGGGAACACTGAAGCTTTCTTT.